This T cell receptor (beta chain) was identified in a study of cytomegalovirus exposure and HLA in healthy donors. Amplification used 60 Vbeta primers and 13 Jbeta primers. Clones were sequenced by immunoSEQ multiplex PCR, and TCRdb holds only the in-frame ones, with some missing. The sample has some 140,000 clones; over 60% are singletons. V was trimmed by 3 bases and J by 4 bases, leaving 14 bases between them. The CDR3 length is 15 residues. CDR1 SGHRS and CDR2 YFSETQ come from the germline V gene. The V and J genes are TRBV5-1 and TRBJ2-1, with a tentative D call TRBD2 (5 bases). The TCR comes from a middle-aged woman in good health and CMV-seronegative. Sequenced sample: PBMCs. As DNA, the CDR3 is TGCGCCAGCAGCTCCCAGCGGAAGCCTTACAATGAGCAGTTCTTC. Translation gives CASSSQRKPYNEQFF.